The 7 T cell receptor beta chains reported below all come from one sample, sequenced in a study of PD-1 blockade in classical Hodgkin lymphoma. Here immunoSEQ multiplex PCR was the method, and the copy in TCRdb shows in-frame clones only, minus some. The sample gives about 50,000 clones, around 74% of which show up once; about an eighth is in the top ten. The time point was: cycle 4 day 1 (C4D1), after five to seven weeks of nivolumab. Each patient experienced a relapse that followed autologous stem cell transplantation, and brentuximab vedotin exposure varied. Specimen: peripheral blood mononuclear cells (PBMCs), collected before the fourth cycle of nivolumab. These receptor sequences come from a human donor with classical Hodgkin lymphoma.

The CDR3 spells CASSLAPRYNEQFF. Written as DNA, the CDR3 is TGTGCCAGCAGCTTAGCTCCTCGATACAATGAGCAGTTCTTC. The gene calls are TRBV7-9 and TRBJ2-1; D is ambiguous. The germline V gene has CDR1 SEHNR and CDR2 FQNEAQ (reference sequence). The CDR3 consists of 14 residues. Trimming pared 0 bases from V and 4 bases from J, leaving 7 bases between.

This clone was counted between two and nine times. This chain connects TRBV11-2 to TRBJ2-7, with D possibly being TRBD1 (5 bases). Trimming cost V 5 bases and J 1 base, with 15 bases left between them. The CDR3 length is 15 residues. From germline, CDR1 is SGHAT and CDR2 FQNNGV. The CDR3 region has the DNA TGTGCCAGCAGCCTCTACGACAGCGTTTCCTACGAGCAGTACTTC. Encoded protein: CASSLYDSVSYEQYF.

In this sample, this clone turned up a few times. The V and J genes are TRBV15 and TRBJ1-4; TRBD1 is a possible D gene (5 bases). Germline CDR1 and CDR2: LNHNV and YYDKDF (reference sequence). V shed 0 bases and J shed 6 bases, with 11 bases lying between them. The CDR3 runs 15 residues. In DNA, the CDR3 is TGTGCCACCAGCAGAGATCGGGGGTGGGATGAAAAACTGTTTTTT. Amino acids: CATSRDRGWDEKLFF.

This chain links TRBV4-2 with TRBJ2-3; 11 nucleotides match TRBD2. The CDR3 consists of 15 residues. The ends lost 8 bases at V and 0 bases at J; junction bases unmatched: 4. Germline V gives CDR1 LGHNA, CDR2 YNFKEQ. Here the CDR3 reads CASRLAGKSTDTQYF. Here the CDR3 DNA reads TGTGCCAGCCGACTAGCGGGAAAGAGCACAGATACGCAGTATTTT.

The chain is built from TRBV18 and TRBJ2-7; a weak D match, TRBD1 (6 bases). Trimming left V 3 bases short and J 6 bases short, with 9 bases between. This CDR3 region has 12 residues. Germline lookup yields CDR1 KGHSH and CDR2 LQKENI. The CDR3 DNA is TGTGCCAGCTCACCGGACAGCAGCGAGCAGTACTTC. It codes for CASSPDSSEQYF.

This chain joins TRBV7-6 and TRBJ1-4; 7 positions agree with TRBD1. Trimming at V came to 1 base and at J to 8 bases, leaving 7 bases not matched to a gene. Looked up from germline, CDR1 is SGHVS and CDR2 is FNYEAQ. The CDR3 sequence is 15 residues long. This CDR3 is CASSLGTGRQEKLFF. DNA for the CDR3: TGTGCCAGCAGCTTAGGGACAGGTCGACAGGAAAAACTGTTTTTT.

V is TRBV28 and J is TRBJ2-7, with 8 bases that match TRBD1. Germline values: CDR1 MDHEN, CDR2 SYDVKM. The V and J ends lost 5 bases and 4 bases, in that order; junction bases with no gene match: 16. The CDR3 has 17 residues. The CDR3 DNA reads TGTGCCAGCAGTACCCGGGACAGGTATTACAACGGGTACGAGCAGTACTTC. Its translation: CASSTRDRYYNGYEQYF.